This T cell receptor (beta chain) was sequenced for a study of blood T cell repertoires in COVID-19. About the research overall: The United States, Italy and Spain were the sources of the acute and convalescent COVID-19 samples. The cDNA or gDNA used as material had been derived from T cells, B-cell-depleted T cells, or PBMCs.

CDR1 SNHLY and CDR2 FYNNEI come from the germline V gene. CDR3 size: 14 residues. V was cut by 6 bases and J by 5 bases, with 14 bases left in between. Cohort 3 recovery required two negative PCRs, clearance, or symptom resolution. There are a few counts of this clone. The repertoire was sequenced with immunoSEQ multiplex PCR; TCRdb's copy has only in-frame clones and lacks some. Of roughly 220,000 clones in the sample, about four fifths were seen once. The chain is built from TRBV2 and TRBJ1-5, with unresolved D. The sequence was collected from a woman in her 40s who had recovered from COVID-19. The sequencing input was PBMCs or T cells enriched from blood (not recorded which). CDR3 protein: CASRAGNPDQPQHF. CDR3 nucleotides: TGTGCCAGCAGGGCCGGGAACCCGGATCAGCCCCAGCATTTT.